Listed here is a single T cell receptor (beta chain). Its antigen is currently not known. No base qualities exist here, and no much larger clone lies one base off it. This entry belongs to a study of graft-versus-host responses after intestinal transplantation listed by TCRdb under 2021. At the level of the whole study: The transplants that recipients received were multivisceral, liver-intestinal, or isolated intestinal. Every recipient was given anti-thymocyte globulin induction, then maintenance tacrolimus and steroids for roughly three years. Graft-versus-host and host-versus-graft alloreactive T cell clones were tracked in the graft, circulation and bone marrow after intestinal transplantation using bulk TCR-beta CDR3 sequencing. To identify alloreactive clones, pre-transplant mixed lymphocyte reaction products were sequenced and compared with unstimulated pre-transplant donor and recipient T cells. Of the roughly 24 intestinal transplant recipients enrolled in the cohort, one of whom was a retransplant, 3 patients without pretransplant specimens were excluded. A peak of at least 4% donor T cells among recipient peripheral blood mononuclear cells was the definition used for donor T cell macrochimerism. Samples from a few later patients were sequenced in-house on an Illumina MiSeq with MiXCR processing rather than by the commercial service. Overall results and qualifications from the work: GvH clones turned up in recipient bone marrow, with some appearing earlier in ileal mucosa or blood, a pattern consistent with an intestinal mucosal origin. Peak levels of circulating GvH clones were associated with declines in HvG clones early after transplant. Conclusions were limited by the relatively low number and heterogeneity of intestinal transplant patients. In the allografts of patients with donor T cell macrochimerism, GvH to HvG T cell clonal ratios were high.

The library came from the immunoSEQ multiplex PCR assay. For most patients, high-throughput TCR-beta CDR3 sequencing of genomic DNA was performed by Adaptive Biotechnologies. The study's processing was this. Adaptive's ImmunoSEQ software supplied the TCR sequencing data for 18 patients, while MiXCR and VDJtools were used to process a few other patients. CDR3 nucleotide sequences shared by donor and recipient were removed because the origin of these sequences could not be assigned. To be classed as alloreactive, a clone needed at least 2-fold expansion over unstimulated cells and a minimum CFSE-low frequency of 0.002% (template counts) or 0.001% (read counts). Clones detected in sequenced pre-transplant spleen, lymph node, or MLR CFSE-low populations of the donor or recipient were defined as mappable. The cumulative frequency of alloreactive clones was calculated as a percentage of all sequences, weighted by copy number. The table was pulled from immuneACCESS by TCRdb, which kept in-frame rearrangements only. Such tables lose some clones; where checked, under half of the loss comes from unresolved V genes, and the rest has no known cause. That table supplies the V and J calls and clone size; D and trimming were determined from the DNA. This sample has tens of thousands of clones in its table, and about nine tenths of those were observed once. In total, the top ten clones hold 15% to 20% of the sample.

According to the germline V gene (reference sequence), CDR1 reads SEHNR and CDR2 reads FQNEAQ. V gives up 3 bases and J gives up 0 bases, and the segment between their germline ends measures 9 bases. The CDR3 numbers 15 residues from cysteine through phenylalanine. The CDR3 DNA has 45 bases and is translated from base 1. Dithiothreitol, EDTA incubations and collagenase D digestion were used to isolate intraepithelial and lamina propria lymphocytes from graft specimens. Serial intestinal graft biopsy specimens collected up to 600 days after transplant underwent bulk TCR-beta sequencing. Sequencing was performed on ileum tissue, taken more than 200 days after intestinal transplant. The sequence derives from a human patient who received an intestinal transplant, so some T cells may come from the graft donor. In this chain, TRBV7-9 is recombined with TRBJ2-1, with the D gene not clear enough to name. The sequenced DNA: TGTGCCAGCAGCTTTACCTTTGGCTCCTACAATGAGCAGTTCTTC. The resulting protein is CASSFTFGSYNEQFF. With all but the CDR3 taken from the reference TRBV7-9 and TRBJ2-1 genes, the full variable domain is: DTGVSQNPRHKITKRGQNVTFRCDPISEHNRLYWYRQTLGQGPEFLTYFQNEAQLEKSRLLSDRFSAERPKGSFSTLEIQRTEQGDSAMYLCASSFTFGSYNEQFFGPGTRLTVL.